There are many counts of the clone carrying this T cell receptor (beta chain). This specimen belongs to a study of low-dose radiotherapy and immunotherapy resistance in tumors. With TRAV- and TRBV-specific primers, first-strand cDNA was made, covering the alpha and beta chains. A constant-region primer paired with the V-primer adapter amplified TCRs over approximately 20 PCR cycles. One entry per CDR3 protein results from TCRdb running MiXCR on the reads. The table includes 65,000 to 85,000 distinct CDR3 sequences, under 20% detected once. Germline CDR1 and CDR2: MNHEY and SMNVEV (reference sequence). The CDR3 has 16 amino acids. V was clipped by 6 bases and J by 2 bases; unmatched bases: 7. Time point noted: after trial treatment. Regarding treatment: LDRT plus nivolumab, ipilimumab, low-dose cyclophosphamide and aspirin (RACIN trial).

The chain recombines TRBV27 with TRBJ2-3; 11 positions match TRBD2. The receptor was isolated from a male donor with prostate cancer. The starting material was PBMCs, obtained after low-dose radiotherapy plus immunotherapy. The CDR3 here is CASRRRLAGTTDTQYF. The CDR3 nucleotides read TGTGCCAGCAGACGCCGACTAGCGGGAACCACAGATACGCAGTATTTT.